These T cell receptor beta chains were read from a single sample in a study of cytomegalovirus exposure and HLA in healthy donors. Assay used: immunoSEQ multiplex PCR; TCRdb lists only in-frame clones, some missing. This sample yields about 110,000 clones, of which 70% to 85% are seen a single time; 0.65% to 0.85% belongs to the top ten. Sequenced: PBMCs. The receptors here all came from a boy younger than 18 in good health and CMV-seronegative. Each CDR3 is given with its conserved first and last residue. The D gene is left open where the match is weak. Only part of the rows carry a size: once, few, many, or a class if the clone is expanded.

TRBV10-3	few	TRBJ2-1	TRBD2	TGTGCCATCAGTTTAGCGGGGGCGGGTGAGCAGTTCTTC	CAISLAGAGEQFF
TRBV5-5	.	TRBJ1-2	TRBD1	TGTGCCAGCAGCTTGTCGACAGGGGGGTGGAATGGCTACACCTTC	CASSLSTGGWNGYTF
TRBV29-1	.	TRBJ2-7	TRBD1	TGCAGCGTTGCCCTAACAGGGGGCTCCTACGAGCAGTACTTC	CSVALTGGSYEQYF
TRBV6-5	.	TRBJ2-7	TRBD1	TGTGCCAGCAGTCGCGCACGGACAGGGGTCTACGAGCAGTACTTC	CASSRARTGVYEQYF
TRBV2	few	TRBJ2-5	.	TGTGCCAGCAGGGGAGGCGTACAGACCCAGTACTTC	CASRGGVQTQYF
TRBV7-8	.	TRBJ2-7	TRBD1	TGTGCCAGCAGAACACAGTGGGACAGGGGGCGAGACGAGCAGTACTTC	CASRTQWDRGRDEQYF
TRBV5-1	.	TRBJ2-1	.	TGCGCCAGCAGCTTGGGCGCTAGCGCGGGGTCCTACAATGAGCAGTTCTTC	CASSLGASAGSYNEQFF
TRBV13	.	TRBJ2-3	TRBD2	TGTGCCAGCAGCTATCTAGCGGGGGGGCTCACAGATACGCAGTATTTT	CASSYLAGGLTDTQYF
TRBV7-9	.	TRBJ1-1	TRBD1	TGTGCCAGCAGCCCACAGGGGGCGAGGGACACTGAAGCTTTCTTT	CASSPQGARDTEAFF
TRBV19	once	TRBJ1-5	.	TGTGCCAGTAGTTCCCGGGGGAGGCGCAATCAGCCCCAGCATTTT	CASSSRGRRNQPQHF
TRBV4-3	.	TRBJ1-5	.	TGCGCCAGCAGCCACGTACTGGACAGTAGCAATCAGCCCCAGCATTTT	CASSHVLDSSNQPQHF
TRBV29-1	.	TRBJ2-3	TRBD2	TGCAGCGCCGCGGGGCTAGCGGCATCTACGCAGTATTTT	CSAAGLAASTQYF
TRBV20-1	.	TRBJ2-7	.	TGCAGTGCTAGTCTCGGGGAGCAGTACTTC	CSASLGEQYF
TRBV7-6	.	TRBJ1-4	.	TGTGCCAGCAGCTTAGCCCGAGGGTCACCTAATGAAAAACTGTTTTTT	CASSLARGSPNEKLFF
TRBV4-1	.	TRBJ2-6	.	TGCGCCAGCACCCTTAGCTCTGGGGCCAACGTCCTGACTTTC	CASTLSSGANVLTF
TRBV9	once	TRBJ2-7	TRBD2	TGTGCCAGCAGCCCTGGGACTAGCGGGAGGACCTACGAGCAGTACTTC	CASSPGTSGRTYEQYF